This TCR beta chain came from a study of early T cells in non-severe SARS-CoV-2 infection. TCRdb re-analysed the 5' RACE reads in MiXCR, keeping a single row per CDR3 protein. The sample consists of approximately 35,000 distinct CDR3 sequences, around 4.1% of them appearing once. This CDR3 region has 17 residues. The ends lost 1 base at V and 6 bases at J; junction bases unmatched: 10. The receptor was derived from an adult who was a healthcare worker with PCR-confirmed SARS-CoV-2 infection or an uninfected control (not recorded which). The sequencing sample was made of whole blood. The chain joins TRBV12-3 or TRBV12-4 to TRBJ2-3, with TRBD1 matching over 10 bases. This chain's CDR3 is CASSLDRDRGSQDTQYF. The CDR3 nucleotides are TGTGCCAGCAGTTTAGACCGGGACAGGGGAAGTCAGGATACGCAGTATTTT.